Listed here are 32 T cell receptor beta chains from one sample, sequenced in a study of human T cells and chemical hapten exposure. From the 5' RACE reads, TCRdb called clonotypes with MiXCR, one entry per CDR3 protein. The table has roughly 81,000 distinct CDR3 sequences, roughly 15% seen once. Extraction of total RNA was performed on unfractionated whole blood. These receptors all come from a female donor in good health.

CDR3 coding DNA: TGTGCCAGCAGCGCGGGACAGCCAAGGAGCTCCTATAATTCACCCCTCCACTTT. This translates into CASSAGQPRSSYNSPLHF. V usage is TRBV2 and J usage is TRBJ1-6, with 7 bases lining up with TRBD1. CDR3 length: 18 amino acids. The V segment lost 6 bases and the J segment 0 bases; nucleotides outside the gene matches: 11. Looked up from germline, CDR1 is SNHLY and CDR2 is FYNNEI.

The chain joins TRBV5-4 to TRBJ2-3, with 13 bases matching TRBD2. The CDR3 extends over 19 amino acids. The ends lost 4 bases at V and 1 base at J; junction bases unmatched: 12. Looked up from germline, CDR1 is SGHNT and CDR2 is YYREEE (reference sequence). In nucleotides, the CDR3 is TGTGCCAGCAGCGTCCGGACTAGCGGGAGATTAGTTGGCACAGATACGCAGTATTTT. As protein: CASSVRTSGRLVGTDTQYF. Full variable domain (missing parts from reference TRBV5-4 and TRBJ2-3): ETGVTQSPTHLIKTRGQQVTLRCSSQSGHNTVSWYQQALGQGPQFIFQYYREEENGRGNFPPRFSGLQFPNYSSELNVNALELDDSALYLCASSVRTSGRLVGTDTQYFGPGTRLTVL.

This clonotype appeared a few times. The CDR3 DNA reads TGTGCCAGCTCACCAATGAACACTGAAGCTTTCTTT. This translates into CASSPMNTEAFF. The chain has TRBV18 and TRBJ1-1; D unresolved. CDR3 length equals 12 residues. V was cut by 2 bases and J by 0 bases, with 1 base left in between. From germline, CDR1 is KGHSH and CDR2 LQKENI.

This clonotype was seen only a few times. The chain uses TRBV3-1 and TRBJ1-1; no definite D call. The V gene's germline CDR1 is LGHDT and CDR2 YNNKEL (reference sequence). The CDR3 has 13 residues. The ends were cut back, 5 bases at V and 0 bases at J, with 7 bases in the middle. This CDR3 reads CASSSNMNTEAFF. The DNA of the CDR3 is TGTGCCAGCAGCTCCAACATGAACACTGAAGCTTTCTTT.

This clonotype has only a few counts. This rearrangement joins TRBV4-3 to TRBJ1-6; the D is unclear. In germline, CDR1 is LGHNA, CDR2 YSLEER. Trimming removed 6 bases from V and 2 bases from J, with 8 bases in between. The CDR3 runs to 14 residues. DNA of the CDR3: TGCGCCAGCAGAATGGGAACCTATAATTCACCCCTCCACTTT. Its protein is CASRMGTYNSPLHF.

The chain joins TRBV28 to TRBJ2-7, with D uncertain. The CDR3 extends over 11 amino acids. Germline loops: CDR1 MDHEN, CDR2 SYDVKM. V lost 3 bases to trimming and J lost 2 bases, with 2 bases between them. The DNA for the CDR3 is TGTGCCAGCAGTTTTGCCTACGAGCAGTACTTC. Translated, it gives CASSFAYEQYF.

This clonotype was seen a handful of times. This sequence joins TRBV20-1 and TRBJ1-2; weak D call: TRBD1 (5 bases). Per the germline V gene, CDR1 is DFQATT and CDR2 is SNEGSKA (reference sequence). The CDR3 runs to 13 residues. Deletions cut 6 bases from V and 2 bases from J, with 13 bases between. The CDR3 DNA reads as TGCAGTGCCACGACAGTAGGGAACTATGGCTACACCTTC. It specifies CSATTVGNYGYTF.

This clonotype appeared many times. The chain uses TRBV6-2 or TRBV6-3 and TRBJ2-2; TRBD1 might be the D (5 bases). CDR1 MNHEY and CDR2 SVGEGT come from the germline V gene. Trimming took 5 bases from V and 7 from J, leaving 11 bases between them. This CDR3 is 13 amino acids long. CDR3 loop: CASSPRVSGELFF. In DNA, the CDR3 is TGTGCCAGCAGTCCCAGGGTTAGCGGGGAGCTGTTTTTT.

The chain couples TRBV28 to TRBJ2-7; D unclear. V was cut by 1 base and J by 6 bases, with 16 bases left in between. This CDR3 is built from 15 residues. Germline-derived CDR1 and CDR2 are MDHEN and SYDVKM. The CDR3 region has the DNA TGTGCCAGCAGTTTATTCCGCACAAAAAAGGGCGAGCAGTACTTC. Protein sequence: CASSLFRTKKGEQYF.

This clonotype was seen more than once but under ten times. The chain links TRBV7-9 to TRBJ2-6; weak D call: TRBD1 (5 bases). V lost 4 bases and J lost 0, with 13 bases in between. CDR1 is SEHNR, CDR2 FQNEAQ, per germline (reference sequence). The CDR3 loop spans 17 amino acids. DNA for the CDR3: TGTGCCAGCAGCTCCCTCTCTAGGGGCTCTGGGGCCAACGTCCTGACTTTC. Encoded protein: CASSSLSRGSGANVLTF.

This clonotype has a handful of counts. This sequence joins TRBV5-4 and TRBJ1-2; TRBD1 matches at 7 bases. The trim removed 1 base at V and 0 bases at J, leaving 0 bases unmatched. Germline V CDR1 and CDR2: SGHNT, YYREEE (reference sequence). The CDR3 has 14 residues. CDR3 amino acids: CASSLQGANYGYTF. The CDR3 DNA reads TGTGCCAGCAGCTTGCAGGGGGCTAACTATGGCTACACCTTC.

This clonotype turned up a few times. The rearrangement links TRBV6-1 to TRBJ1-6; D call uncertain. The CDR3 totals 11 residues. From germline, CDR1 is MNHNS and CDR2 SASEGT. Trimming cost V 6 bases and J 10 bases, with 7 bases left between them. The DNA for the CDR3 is TGTGCCAGCAGGGAACGGTCACCCCTCCACTTT. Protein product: CASRERSPLHF.

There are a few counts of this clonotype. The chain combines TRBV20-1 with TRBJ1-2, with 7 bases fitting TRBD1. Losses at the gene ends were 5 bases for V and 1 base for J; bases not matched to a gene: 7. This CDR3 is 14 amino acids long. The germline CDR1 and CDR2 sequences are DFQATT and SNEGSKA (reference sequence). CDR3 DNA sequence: TGCAGTGCTGAAGACAGGGTGGGTAACTATGGCTACACCTTC. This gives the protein CSAEDRVGNYGYTF.

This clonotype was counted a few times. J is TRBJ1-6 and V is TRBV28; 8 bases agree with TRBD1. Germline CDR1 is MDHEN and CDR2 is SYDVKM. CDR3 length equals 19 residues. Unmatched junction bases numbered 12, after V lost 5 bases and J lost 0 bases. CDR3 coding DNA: TGTGCCAGCAGTCCGGACAGGGAAAGGCTTAGCTCCTATAATTCACCCCTCCACTTT. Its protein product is CASSPDRERLSSYNSPLHF. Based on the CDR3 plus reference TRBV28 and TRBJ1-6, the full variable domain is DVKVTQSSRYLVKRTGEKVFLECVQDMDHENMFWYRQDPGLGLRLIYFSYDVKMKEKGDIPEGYSVSREKKERFSLILESASTNQTSMYLCASSPDRERLSSYNSPLHFGNGTRLTVT.

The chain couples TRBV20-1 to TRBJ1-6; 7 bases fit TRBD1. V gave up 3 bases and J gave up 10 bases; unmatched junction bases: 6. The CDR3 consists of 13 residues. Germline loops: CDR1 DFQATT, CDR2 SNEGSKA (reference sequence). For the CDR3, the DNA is TGCAGTGCTAGCGGCCAGGGGGGCTCACCCCTCCACTTT. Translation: CSASGQGGSPLHF.

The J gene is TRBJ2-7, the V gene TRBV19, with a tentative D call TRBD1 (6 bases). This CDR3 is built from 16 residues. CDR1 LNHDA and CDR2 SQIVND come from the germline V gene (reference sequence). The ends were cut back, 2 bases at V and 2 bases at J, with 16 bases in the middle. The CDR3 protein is CASSIRSGQNPYEQYF. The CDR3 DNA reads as TGTGCCAGTAGTATAAGAAGCGGACAGAATCCCTACGAGCAGTACTTC.

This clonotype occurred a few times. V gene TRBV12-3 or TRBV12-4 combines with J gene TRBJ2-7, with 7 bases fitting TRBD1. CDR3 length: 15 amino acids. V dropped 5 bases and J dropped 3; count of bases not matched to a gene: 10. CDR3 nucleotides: TGTGCCAGCAGTGACGTCCGGGACAGTCTCTACGAGCAGTACTTC. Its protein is CASSDVRDSLYEQYF.

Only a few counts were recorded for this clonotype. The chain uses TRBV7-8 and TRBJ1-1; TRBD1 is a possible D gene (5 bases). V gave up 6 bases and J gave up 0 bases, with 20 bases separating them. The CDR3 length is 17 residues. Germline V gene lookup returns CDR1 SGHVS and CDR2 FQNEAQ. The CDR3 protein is CASSPGGGREMNTEAFF. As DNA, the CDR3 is TGTGCCAGCAGTCCCGGGGGGGGGAGGGAGATGAACACTGAAGCTTTCTTT.

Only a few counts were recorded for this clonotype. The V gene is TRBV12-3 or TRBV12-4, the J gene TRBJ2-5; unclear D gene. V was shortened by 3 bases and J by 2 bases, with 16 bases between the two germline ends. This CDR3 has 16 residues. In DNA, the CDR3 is TGTGCCAGCAGTTTGGGGTCCGAACTTGATCAAGAGACCCAGTACTTC. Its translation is CASSLGSELDQETQYF.

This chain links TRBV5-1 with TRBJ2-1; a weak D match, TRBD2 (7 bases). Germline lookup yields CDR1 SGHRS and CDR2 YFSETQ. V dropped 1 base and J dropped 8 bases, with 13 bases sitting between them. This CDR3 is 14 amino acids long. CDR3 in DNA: TGCGCCAGCAGCTTGTGGGGGGGCATGGATGAGCAGTTCTTC. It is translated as CASSLWGGMDEQFF.

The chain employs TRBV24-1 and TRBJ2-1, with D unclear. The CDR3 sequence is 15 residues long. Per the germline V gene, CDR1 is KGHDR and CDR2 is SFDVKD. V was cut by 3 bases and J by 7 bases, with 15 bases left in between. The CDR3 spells CATSDPASPRNEQFF. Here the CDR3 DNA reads TGTGCCACCAGTGATCCTGCCTCCCCCAGGAATGAGCAGTTCTTC.

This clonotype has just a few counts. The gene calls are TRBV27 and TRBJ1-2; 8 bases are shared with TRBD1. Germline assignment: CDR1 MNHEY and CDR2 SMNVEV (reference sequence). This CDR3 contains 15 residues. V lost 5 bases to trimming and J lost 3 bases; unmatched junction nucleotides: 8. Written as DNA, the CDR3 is TGTGCCAGCAGTACCACAGGGGGGGGTGACTATGGCTACACCTTC. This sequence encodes CASSTTGGGDYGYTF.

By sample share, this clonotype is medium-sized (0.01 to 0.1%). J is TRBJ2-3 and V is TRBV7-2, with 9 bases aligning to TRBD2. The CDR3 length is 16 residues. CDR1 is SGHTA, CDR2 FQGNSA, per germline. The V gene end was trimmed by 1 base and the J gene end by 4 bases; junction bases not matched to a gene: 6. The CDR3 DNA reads TGTGCCAGCAGCTTAGTGGGGACTAGCAGGGCAGATACGCAGTATTTT. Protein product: CASSLVGTSRADTQYF.

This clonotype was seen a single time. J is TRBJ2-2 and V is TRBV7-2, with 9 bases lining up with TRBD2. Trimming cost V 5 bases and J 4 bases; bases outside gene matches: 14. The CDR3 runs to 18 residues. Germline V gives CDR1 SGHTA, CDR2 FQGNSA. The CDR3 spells CASSLQWAGGPGTGELFF. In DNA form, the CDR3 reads TGTGCCAGCAGCCTTCAATGGGCGGGGGGGCCGGGCACCGGGGAGCTGTTTTTT.

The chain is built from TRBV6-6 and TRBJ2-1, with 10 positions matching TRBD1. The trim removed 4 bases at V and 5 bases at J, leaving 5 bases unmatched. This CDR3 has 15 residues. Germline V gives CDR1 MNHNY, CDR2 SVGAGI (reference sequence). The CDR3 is CASSLGQGWNNEQFF. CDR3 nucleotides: TGTGCCAGCAGTTTGGGACAGGGGTGGAACAATGAGCAGTTCTTC.

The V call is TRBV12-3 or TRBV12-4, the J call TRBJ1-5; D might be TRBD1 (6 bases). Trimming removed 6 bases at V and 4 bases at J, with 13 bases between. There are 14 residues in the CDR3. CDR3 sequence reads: CASSPRDTNQPQHF. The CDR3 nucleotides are TGTGCCAGCAGCCCCCGGGACACTAATCAGCCCCAGCATTTT.

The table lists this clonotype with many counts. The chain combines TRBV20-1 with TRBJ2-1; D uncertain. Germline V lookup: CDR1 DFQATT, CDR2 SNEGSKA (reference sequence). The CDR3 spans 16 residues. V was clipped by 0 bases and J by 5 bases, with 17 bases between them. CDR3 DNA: TGCAGTGCTAGAGAAAGTCGGGCTTCTTGGGACAATGAGCAGTTCTTC. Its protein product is CSARESRASWDNEQFF.

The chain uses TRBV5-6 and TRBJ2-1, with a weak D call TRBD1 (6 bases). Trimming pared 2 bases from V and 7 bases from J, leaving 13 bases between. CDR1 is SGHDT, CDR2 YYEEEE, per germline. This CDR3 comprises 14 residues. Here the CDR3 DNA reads TGTGCCAGCAGCTTTACAGGGAAAAGAAATGAGCAGTTCTTC. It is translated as CASSFTGKRNEQFF.

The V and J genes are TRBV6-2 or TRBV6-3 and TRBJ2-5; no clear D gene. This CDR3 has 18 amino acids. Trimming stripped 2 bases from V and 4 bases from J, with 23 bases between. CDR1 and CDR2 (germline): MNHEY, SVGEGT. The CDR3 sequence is CASSYSLAASVSGETQYF. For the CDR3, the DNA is TGTGCCAGCAGTTACAGTTTAGCCGCCAGTGTTTCAGGAGAGACCCAGTACTTC.

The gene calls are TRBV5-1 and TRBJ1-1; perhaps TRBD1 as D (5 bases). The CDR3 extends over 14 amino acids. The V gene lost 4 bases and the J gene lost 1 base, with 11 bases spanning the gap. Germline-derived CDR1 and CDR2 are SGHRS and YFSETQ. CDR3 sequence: CASSHPRENTEAFF. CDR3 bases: TGCGCCAGCAGCCACCCCAGGGAGAACACTGAAGCTTTCTTT.

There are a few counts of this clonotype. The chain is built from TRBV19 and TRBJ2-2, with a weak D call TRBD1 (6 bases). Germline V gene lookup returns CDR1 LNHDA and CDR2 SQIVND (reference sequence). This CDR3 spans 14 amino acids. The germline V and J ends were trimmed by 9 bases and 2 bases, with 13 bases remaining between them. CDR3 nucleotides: TGTGCCAGCCGGATGACAGGAAACACCGGGGAGCTGTTTTTT. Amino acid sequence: CASRMTGNTGELFF.

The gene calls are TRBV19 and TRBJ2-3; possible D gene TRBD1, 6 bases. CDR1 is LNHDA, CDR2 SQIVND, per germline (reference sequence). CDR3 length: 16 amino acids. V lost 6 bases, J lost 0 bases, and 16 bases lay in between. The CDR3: CASSLGQSLSTDTQYF. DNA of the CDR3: TGTGCCAGTAGCCTAGGACAGAGCCTTAGCACAGATACGCAGTATTTT.